This TCR beta chain appears in the sequencing data of a study of breast tumors, draining lymph nodes, adjacent tissues. Samples came from axillary lymph nodes draining the breast cancer. MiXCR, run by TCRdb on the multiplex PCR reads, gives a single entry per CDR3 protein. Here the sample spans approximately 300,000 distinct CDR3 sequences, about 33% being singletons. Study-wide results and caveats: Compared with lymph nodes, tumors were less diverse; compared with nontumor tissue, more. The lymph node origin of tumor T cells was framed as consistent with a hypothesis, not demonstrated. Most tumor T cells seemingly derive from lymph node, then expand in tumor.

This clonotype was found once. What it recognizes is unknown. V lost 6 bases and J lost 8, with 11 bases in between. CDR1 and CDR2 from the germline V gene are MRHNA and SNTAGT. The CDR3 contains 13 residues. This clonotype was obtained from a female donor with breast cancer. Some clones in this sample may be carry-over from other donors' samples. Sequenced input: axillary lymph node tissue. V and J are TRBV6-4 and TRBJ1-6; D unresolved. The CDR3 sequence is CASSPPGDSPLHF. The CDR3 DNA reads as TGTGCCAGCAGCCCCCCAGGTGATTCACCCCTCCACTTT.